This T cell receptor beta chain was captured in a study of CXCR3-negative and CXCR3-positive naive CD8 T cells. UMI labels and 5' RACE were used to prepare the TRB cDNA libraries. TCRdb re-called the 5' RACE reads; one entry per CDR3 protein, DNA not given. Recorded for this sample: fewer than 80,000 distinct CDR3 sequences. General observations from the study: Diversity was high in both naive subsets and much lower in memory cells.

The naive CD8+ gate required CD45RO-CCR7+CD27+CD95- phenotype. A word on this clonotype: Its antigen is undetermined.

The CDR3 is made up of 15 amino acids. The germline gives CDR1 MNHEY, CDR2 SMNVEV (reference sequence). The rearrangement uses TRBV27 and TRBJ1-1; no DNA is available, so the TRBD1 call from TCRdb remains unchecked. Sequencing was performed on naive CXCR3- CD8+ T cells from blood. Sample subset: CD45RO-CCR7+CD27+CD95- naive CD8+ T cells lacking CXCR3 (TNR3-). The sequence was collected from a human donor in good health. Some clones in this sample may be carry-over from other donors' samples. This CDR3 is CASSSRDMMNTEAFF.